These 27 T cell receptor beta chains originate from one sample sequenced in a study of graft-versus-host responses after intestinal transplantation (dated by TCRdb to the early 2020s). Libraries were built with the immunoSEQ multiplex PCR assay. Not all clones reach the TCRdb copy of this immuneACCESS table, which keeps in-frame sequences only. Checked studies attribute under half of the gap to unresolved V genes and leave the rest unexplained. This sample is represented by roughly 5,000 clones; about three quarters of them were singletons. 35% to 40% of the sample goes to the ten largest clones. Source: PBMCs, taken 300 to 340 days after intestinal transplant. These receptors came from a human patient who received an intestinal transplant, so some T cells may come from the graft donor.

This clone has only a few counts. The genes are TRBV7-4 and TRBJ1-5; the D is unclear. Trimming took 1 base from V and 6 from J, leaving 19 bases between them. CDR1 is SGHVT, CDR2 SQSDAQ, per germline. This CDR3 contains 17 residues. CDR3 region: CASSLVGVGPWGQPQHF. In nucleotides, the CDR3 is TGTGCCAGCAGCTTAGTCGGGGTCGGGCCATGGGGTCAGCCCCAGCATTTT.

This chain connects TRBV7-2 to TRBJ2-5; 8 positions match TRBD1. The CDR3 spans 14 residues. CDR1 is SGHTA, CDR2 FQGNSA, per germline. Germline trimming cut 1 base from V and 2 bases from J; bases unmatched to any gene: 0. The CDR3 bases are TGTGCCAGCAGCTTAGACAGGGGGCAAGAGACCCAGTACTTC. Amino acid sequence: CASSLDRGQETQYF.

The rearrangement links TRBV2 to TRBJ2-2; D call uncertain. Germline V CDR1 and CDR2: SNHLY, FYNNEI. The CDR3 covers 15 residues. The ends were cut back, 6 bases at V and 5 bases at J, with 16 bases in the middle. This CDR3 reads CASRDGRLGTGELFF. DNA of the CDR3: TGTGCCAGCAGGGACGGTAGGCTTGGGACCGGGGAGCTGTTTTTT.

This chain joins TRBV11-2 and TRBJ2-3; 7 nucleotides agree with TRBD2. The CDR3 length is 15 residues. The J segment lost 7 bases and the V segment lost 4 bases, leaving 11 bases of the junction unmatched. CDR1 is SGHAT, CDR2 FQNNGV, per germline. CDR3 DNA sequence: TGTGCCAGCAGCTCTAGACTAGCTCTGCCGCATACGCAGTATTTT. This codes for CASSSRLALPHTQYF.

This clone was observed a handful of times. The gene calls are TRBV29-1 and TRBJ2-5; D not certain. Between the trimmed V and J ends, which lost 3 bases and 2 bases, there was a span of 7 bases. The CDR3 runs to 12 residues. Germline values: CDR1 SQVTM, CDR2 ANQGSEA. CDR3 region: CSVDPIQETQYF. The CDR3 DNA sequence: TGCAGCGTTGATCCGATTCAAGAGACCCAGTACTTC.

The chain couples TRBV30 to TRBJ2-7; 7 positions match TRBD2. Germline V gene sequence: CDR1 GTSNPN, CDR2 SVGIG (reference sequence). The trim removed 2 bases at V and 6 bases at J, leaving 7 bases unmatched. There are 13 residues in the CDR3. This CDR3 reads CAWSISGAGEQYF. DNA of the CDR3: TGTGCCTGGAGTATAAGCGGGGCCGGCGAGCAGTACTTC. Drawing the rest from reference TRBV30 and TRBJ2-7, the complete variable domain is SQTIHQWPATLVQPVGSPLSLECTVEGTSNPNLYWYRQAAGRGLQLLFYSVGIGQISSEVPQNLSASRPQDRQFILSSKKLLLSDSGFYLCAWSISGAGEQYFGPGTRLTVT.

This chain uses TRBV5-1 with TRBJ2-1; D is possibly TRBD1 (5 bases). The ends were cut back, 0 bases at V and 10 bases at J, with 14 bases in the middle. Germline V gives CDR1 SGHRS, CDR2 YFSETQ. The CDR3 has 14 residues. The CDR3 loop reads CASSLAGREGEQFF. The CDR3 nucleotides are TGCGCCAGCAGCTTGGCCGGCAGGGAAGGGGAGCAGTTCTTC.

This chain's CDR3 is CASSLPQRGGLDTQYF. The CDR3 nucleotides are TGTGCCAGCAGCTTACCCCAGCGGGGGGGGTTAGATACGCAGTATTTT. This chain joins TRBV11-2 and TRBJ2-3, with 10 bases lining up with TRBD2. Unmatched junction bases numbered 7, after V lost 2 bases and J lost 5 bases. The germline gives CDR1 SGHAT, CDR2 FQNNGV. The CDR3 consists of 16 residues. The variable domain in full, completed from reference TRBV11-2 and TRBJ2-3, reads EAGVAQSPRYKIIEKRQSVAFWCNPISGHATLYWYQQILGQGPKLLIQFQNNGVVDDSQLPKDRFSAERLKGVDSTLKIQPAKLEDSAVYLCASSLPQRGGLDTQYFGPGTRLTVL.

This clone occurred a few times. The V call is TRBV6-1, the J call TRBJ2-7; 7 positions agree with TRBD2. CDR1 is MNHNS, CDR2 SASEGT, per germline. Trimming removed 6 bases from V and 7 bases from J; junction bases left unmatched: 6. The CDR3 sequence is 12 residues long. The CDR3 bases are TGTGCCAGCAGCGATCTAGCGGAGGAGCAGTACTTC. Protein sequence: CASSDLAEEQYF.

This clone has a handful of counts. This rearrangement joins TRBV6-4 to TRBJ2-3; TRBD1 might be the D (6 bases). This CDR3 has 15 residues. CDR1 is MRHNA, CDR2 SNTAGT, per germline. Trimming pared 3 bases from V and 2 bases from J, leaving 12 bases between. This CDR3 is CASSEGAHHTDTQYF. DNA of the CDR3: TGTGCCAGCAGTGAGGGGGCACATCACACAGATACGCAGTATTTT.

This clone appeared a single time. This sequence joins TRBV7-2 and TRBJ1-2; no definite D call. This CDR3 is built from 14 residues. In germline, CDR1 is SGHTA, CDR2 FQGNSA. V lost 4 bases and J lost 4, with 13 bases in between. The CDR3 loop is CASSSPREIYGYTF. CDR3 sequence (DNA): TGTGCCAGCAGCTCGCCACGGGAGATCTATGGCTACACCTTC.

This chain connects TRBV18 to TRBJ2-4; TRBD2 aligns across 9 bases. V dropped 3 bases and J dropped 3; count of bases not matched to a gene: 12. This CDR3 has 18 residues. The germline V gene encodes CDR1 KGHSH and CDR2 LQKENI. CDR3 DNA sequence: TGTGCCAGCTCACCGACTACAGGGAGTAGCGGGGGCAAAAACATTCAGTACTTC. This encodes CASSPTTGSSGGKNIQYF.

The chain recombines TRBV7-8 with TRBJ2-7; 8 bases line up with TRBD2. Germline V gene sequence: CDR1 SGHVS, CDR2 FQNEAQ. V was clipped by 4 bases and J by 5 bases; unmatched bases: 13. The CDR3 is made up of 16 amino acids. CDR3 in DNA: TGTGCCAGCAGCTCGCAGCGGGGGCCCTCGAGCCACGAGCAGTACTTC. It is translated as CASSSQRGPSSHEQYF.

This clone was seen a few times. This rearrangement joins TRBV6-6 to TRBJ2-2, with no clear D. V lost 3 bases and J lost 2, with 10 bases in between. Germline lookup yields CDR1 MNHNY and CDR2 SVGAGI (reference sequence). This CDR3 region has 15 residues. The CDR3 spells CASSYSRPNTGELFF. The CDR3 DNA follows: TGTGCCAGCAGTTATTCAAGGCCCAACACCGGGGAGCTGTTTTTT.

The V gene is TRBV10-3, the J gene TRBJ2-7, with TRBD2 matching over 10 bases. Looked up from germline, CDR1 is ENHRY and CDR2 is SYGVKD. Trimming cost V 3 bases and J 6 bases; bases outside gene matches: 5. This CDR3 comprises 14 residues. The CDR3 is CAISEERGGVEQYF. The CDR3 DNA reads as TGTGCCATCAGTGAAGAGCGGGGGGGCGTCGAGCAGTACTTC.

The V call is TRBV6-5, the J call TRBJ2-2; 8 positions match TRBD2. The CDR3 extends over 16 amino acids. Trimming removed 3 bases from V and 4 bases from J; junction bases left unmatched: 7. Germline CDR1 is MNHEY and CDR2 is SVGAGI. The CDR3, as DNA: TGTGCCAGCAGTTATGGTCGGGGGGGGAGCACCGGGGAGCTGTTTTTT. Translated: CASSYGRGGSTGELFF.

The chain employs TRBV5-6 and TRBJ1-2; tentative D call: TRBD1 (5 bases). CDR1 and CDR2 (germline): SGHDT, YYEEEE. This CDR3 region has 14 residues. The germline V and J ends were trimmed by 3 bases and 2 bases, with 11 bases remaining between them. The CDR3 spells CASSWMGQNYGYTF. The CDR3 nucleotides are TGTGCCAGCAGCTGGATGGGGCAGAACTATGGCTACACCTTC.

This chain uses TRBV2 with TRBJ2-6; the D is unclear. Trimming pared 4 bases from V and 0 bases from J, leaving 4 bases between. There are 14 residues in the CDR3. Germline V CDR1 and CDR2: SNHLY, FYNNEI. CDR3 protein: CASSVPSGANVLTF. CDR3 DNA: TGTGCCAGCAGTGTTCCCTCTGGGGCCAACGTCCTGACTTTC.

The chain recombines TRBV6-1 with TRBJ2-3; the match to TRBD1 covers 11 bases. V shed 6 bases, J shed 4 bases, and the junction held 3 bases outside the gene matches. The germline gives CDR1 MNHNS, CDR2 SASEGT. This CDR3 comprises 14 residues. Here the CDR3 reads CASSPGQGADTQYF. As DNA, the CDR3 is TGTGCCAGCAGCCCGGGACAGGGGGCAGATACGCAGTATTTT.

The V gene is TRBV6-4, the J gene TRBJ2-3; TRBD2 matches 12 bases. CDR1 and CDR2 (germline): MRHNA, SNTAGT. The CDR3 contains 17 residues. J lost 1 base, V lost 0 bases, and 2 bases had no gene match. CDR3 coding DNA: TGTGCCAGCAGTGACTCGACTAGCGGGGGAGGCACAGATACGCAGTATTTT. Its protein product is CASSDSTSGGGTDTQYF.

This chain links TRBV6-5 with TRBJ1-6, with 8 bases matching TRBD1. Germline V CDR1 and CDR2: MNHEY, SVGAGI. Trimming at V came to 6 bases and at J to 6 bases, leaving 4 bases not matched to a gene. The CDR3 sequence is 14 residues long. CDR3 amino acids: CASRLTGGNSPLHF. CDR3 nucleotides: TGTGCCAGCAGACTCACAGGGGGTAATTCACCCCTCCACTTT.

CDR3 in amino acids: CASSEDNIYEQYF. In DNA, the CDR3 is TGTGCCAGCAGTGAAGACAATATATACGAGCAGTACTTC. The chain joins TRBV2 to TRBJ2-7; unclear D gene. Per the germline V gene, CDR1 is SNHLY and CDR2 is FYNNEI. V lost 1 base and J 4 bases, leaving 8 bases between the germline ends. The CDR3 sequence is 13 residues long.

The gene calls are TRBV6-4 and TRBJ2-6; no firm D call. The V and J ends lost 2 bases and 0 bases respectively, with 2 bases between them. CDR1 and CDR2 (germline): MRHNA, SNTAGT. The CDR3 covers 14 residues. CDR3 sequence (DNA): TGTGCCAGCAGTGACGACTCTGGGGCCAACGTCCTGACTTTC. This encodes CASSDDSGANVLTF.

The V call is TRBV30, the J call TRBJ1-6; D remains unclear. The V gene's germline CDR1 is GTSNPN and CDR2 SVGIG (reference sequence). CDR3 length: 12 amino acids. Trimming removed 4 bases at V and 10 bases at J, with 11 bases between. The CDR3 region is CAWTTPGSPLHF. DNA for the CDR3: TGTGCCTGGACAACCCCGGGGTCACCCCTCCACTTT.

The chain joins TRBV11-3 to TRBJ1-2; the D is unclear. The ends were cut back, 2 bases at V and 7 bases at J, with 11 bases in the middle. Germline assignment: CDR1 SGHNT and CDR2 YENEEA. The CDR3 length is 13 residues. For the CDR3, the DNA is TGTGCCAGCAGCTTAACCGGGTTTGCTGGCTACACCTTC. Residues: CASSLTGFAGYTF.

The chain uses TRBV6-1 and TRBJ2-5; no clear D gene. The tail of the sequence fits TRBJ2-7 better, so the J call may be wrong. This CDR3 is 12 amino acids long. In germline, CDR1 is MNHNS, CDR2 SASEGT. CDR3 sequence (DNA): TGTGCCAGCAGTGAAAGGTCCTACGAGCAGTACTTC. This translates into CASSERSYEQYF.

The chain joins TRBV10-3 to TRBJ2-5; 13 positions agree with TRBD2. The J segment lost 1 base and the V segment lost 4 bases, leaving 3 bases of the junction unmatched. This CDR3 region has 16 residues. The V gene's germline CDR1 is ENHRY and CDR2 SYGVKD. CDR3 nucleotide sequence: TGTGCCATCAGTGGGGGACTAGCGGGGCCCCAAGAGACCCAGTACTTC. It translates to CAISGGLAGPQETQYF.